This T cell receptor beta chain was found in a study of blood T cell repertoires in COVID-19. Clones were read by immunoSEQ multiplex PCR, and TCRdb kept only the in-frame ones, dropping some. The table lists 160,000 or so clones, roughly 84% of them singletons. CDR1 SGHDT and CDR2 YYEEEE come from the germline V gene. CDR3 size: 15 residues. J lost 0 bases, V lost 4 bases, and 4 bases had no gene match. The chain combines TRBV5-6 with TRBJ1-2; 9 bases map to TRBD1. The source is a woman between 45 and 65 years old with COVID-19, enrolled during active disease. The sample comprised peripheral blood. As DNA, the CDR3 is TGTGCCAGCAGCCGTAGACAGGGGGCTAACTATGGCTACACCTTC. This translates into CASSRRQGANYGYTF.